This paragraph reports one TCR beta chain. A single count supports this clone. The antigen it recognizes is unknown. Within one base of it there is no much larger clone, and no base qualities were kept. Participants in the prospective study were aged roughly 18 to 90 years, lived in 20 to 30 United States geographic areas, and enrolled through a virtual design. Cohort assignment in the prospective study relied on participant-reported clinical history from a screening survey and a study questionnaire. Mobile phlebotomists in the prospective study collected whole blood, serum and a nasopharyngeal or oropharyngeal swab from every participant. Prospective study participants could optionally give additional blood draws and questionnaires over an approximately 2-month period. Prospective study blood samples were shipped either frozen or at room temperature before DNA extraction. The source of the sample is a study of blood T cell repertoires in COVID-19 (dated by TCRdb to about 2020). A note on the overall study: The collaborator samples originated in the United States, Italy and Spain and spanned the acute and convalescent phases of COVID-19. The material from the prospective study consisted of cDNA or gDNA derived from T cells, B-cell-depleted T cells, or PBMCs. Subjects who had been exposed to COVID-19, were actively infected with it, or had recovered from it provided the deeply sampled blood TCRbeta repertoires that made up the dataset. The repertoires were made available in a free public database intended to serve as a resource for research on the immune response to SARS-CoV-2. Samples were obtained from the ongoing ImmuneRACE study (first 160 participants) and from over a thousand subjects provided by 6 global collaborators. Sample metadata almost always included a de-identified subject ID, COVID-19 status, age in years and sex. Where available, HLA class I and class II types were obtained from metadata supplied by the sample provider rather than from assay-based typing. Results the study describes overall, beyond this receptor: How much clinical and demographic metadata was included differed by source and by participant, and the metadata was provided uncurated.

TCRbeta CDR3 regions were amplified from genomic DNA by means of the immunoSEQ Assay, a bias-controlled multiplex PCR. As for the original processing: The number of nucleated cells in each sample was estimated by amplification of reference gene primers within the assay. To quantify the absolute abundance of each unique TCRbeta CDR3 rearrangement, sequence reads were collapsed and filtered. For each sample, productive Simpson clonality was calculated by taking the square root of Simpson's diversity index across productive rearrangements. TCRdb took over this immuneACCESS table, retaining in-frame rearrangements with V and J assigned. Such tables are incomplete; in checked studies, under half of the missing clones stem from an unresolved V gene, and the remainder is unexplained. The D gene and trimming were derived from the DNA, and the V and J assignments and clone size from that table. The table for this sample lists roughly 250,000 clones; around 90% of them were counted only once. Just under 6.5% of the sample belongs to the ten largest clones.

From the germline V gene (reference sequence), CDR1 is MNHNY and CDR2 is SVGAGI. The junction carries 10 bases between V and J, which are trimmed by 0 bases and 5 bases respectively. The CDR3 sequence holds 14 residues, the cysteine and phenylalanine included. The entry retains the CDR3 DNA only, 42 bases that are in frame from base 1. The rearranged segments are TRBV6-6 and TRBJ1-1; the D gene is possibly TRBD1, with 5 bases matching. The TCR sequence derives from a woman in her 30s with acute COVID-19. Sequencing was carried out using PBMCs or T cells enriched from blood (not recorded which). The DNA reads as follows: TGTGCCAGCAGTTACTCATCGGGGGAGACTGAAGCTTTCTTT. Protein translation: CASSYSSGETEAFF.